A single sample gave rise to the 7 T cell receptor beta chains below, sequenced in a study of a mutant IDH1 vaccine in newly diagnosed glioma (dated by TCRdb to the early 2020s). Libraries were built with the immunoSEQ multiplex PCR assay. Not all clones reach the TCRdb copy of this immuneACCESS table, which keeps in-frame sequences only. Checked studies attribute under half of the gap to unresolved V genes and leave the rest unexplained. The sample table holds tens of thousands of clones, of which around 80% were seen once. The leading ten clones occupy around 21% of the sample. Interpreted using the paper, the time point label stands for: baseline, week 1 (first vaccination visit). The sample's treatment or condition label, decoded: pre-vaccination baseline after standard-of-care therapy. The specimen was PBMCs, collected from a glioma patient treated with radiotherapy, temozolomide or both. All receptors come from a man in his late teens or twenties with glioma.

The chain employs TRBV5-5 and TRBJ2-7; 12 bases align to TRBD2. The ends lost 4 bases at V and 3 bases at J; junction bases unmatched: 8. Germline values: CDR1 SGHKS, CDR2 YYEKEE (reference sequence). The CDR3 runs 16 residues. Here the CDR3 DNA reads TGTGCCAGCAGCCGTGGACTAGCGGGGTTATTCTACGAGCAGTACTTC. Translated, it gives CASSRGLAGLFYEQYF.

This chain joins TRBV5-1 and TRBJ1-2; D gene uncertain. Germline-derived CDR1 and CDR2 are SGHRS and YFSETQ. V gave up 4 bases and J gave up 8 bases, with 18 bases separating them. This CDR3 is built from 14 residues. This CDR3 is CASSPSSPPFGYTF. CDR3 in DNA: TGCGCCAGCAGCCCGTCTTCTCCCCCGTTCGGCTACACCTTC.

This CDR3 is CASRGETGELFF. The CDR3, as DNA: TGTGCCAGTAGGGGGGAGACCGGGGAGCTGTTTTTT. V and J are TRBV19 and TRBJ2-2, with D perhaps given as TRBD1 or TRBD2 (5 bases each). Trimming stripped 6 bases from V and 5 bases from J, with 7 bases between. Germline V gene lookup returns CDR1 LNHDA and CDR2 SQIVND (reference sequence). This CDR3 is 12 amino acids long.

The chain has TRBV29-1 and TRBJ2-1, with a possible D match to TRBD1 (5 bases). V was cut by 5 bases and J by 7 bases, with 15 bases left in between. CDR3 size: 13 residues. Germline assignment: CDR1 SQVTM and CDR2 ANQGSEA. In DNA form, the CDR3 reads TGCAGCGTTTCCAGGGTCAGTAGGAATGAGCAGTTCTTC. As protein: CSVSRVSRNEQFF.

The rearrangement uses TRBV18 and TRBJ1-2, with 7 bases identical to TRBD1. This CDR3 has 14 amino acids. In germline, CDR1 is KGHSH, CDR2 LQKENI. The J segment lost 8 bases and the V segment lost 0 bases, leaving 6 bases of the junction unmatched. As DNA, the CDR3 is TGTGCCAGCTCACCACCGACAGGGTTAAAAGGCTACACCTTC. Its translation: CASSPPTGLKGYTF.

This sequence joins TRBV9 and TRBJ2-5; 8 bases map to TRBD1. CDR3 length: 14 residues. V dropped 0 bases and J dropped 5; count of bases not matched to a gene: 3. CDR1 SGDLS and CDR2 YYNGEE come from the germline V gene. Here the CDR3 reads CASSVATGEETQYF. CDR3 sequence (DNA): TGTGCCAGCAGCGTAGCGACAGGGGAGGAGACCCAGTACTTC. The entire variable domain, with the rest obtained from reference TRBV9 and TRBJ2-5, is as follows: DSGVTQTPKHLITATGQRVTLRCSPRSGDLSVYWYQQSLDQGLQFLIQYYNGEERAKGNILERFSAQQFPDLHSELNLSSLELGDSALYFCASSVATGEETQYFGPGTRLLVL.

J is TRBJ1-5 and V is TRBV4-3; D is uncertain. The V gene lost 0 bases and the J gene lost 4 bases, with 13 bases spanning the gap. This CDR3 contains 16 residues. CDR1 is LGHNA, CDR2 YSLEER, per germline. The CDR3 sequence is CASSQDYDGGNQPQHF. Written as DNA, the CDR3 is TGCGCCAGCAGCCAAGATTATGACGGAGGGAATCAGCCCCAGCATTTT.